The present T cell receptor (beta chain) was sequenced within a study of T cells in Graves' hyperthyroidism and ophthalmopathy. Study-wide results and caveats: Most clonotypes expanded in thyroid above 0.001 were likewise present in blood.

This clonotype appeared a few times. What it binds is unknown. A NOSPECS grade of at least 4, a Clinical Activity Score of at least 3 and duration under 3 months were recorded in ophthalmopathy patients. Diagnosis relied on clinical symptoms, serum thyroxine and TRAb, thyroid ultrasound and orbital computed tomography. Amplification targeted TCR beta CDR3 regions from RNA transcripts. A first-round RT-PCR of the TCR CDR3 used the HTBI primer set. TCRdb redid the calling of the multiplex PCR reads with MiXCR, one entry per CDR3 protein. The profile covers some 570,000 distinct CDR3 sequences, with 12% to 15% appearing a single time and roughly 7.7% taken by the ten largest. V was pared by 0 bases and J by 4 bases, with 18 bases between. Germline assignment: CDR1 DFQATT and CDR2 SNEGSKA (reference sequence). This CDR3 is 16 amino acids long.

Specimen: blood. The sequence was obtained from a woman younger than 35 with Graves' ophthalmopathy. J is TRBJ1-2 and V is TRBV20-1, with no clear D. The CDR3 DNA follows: TGCAGTGCTAGAGATCATGGACCAGGCCCTGGCTATGGCTACACCTTC. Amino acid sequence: CSARDHGPGPGYGYTF.